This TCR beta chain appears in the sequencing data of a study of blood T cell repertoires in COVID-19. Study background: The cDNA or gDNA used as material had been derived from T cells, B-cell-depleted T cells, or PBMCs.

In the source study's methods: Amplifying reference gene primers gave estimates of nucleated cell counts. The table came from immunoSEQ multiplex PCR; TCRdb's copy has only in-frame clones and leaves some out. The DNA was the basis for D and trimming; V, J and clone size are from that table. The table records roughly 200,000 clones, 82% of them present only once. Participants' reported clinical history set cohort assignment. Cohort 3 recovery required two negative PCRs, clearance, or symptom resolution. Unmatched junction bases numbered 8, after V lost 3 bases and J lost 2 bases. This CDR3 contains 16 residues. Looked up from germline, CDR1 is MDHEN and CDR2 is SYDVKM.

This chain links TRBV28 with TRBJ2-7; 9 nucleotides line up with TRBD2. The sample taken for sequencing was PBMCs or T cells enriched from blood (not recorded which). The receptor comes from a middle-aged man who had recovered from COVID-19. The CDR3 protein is CASSFTQTSGTYEQYF. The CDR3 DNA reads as TGTGCCAGCAGTTTTACCCAGACTAGCGGAACCTACGAGCAGTACTTC.